Below, one TCR beta chain is given with its context. The CDR3 is made up of 15 amino acids. Germline V CDR1 and CDR2: MDHEN, SYDVKM. V lost 3 bases, J lost 0 bases, and 11 bases lay in between. The PCR was carried out with 60 Vbeta primers and 13 Jbeta primers. Some clones are missing from TCRdb's copy, which holds only in-frame ones; the method was immunoSEQ multiplex PCR. The sample carries about 180,000 clones, around 80% recorded once. The sample is drawn from a study of cytomegalovirus exposure and HLA in healthy donors. The wider study: Early released data had around 89 million unique TCRs, all coming from HLA-typed donors. Within the Caucasian-associated ancestry cluster were roughly 81% of the approximately 400 genotyped donors.

Samples came from healthy bone marrow donors. This chain connects TRBV28 to TRBJ1-1, with D unresolved. The receptor comes from a woman aged 50 to 65 in good health and CMV-seropositive. The specimen was PBMCs. The CDR3 here is CASSFLRQMNTEAFF. CDR3 bases: TGTGCCAGCAGTTTCTTACGCCAGATGAACACTGAAGCTTTCTTT.